This note documents a single T cell receptor (beta chain) sequence. This clonotype showed up just a few times. Its binding antigen is unknown. One base away there is no much larger clone; base qualities are not given. This sample was included in a study of response to subunit inactivated influenza vaccine (dated by TCRdb to the late 2010s). Describing the broader study: To follow how T cells responded to a trivalent subunit inactivated influenza vaccine, the researchers relied on deep quantitative profiling of the T cell receptor repertoire.

What the study reported, not specific to this receptor: The authors suggested that each seasonal influenza vaccination may recruit only a limited number of new T cells.

V is clipped by 6 bases and J by 9 bases, and the sequence between their germline boundaries is 14 bases long. The CDR3 spans 12 residues, from the cysteine through the phenylalanine. The sequence is cut down to CDR3 DNA, 36 bases in frame from base 1. The library was generated by RT-PCR. The run used an Illumina HiSeq 2500. TCRdb reran the public reads through fastp at Q25 and MiXCR, keeping productive beta chains. Each CDR3 protein appears once, grouped with its most common genes and DNA. The sample records under 550,000 distinct CDR3 sequences, around 8% of which are singletons. About an eighth of the sample lies in the top ten.

The sequence is built from TRBV12-3 or TRBV12-4 and TRBJ2-5, with the D segment identity uncertain. This sequence was found in a man between 50 and 69 years old who received an inactivated influenza vaccine. Donor details come from another sample of the same person, matched by shared clones. The specimen was PBMCs from blood, collected approximately 25 months after vaccination. For the CDR3, the sequence is CASSPNQRAQYF. The DNA is TGTGCCAGCAGCCCCAATCAAAGGGCCCAGTACTTC.